This TCR beta chain was sequenced for a study of Ad26.COV2.S vaccination and SARS-CoV-2 variants. Study-level results: Higher spike-specific TCR breadth was found in vaccine recipients than in placebo recipients. Considerable breadth of spike-specific CD8+ and CD4+ T cell responses has reportedly been documented following vaccination.

The sample's treatment: some 19 received Ad26.COV2.S at low or high dose, single or two shots; roughly five received placebo; per-sample allocation not given. Each sample was drawn 63 days after the first injection (of vaccine or placebo). Of note for this clone: Its antigen remains unidentified.

The assay was immunoSEQ multiplex PCR, and TCRdb's table has in-frame clones only and misses some. The sample includes about 400,000 clones, 83% of them seen just once. This specimen consisted of peripheral blood, obtained in a trial of Ad26.COV2.S vaccine versus placebo. This receptor was obtained from a person between 18 and 60 years old who received the Ad26.COV2.S COVID-19 vaccine or a placebo.

The CDR3 reads CASSLSSGADTQYF. Written as DNA, the CDR3 is TGTGCCAGCAGCTTGTCTAGCGGGGCAGATACGCAGTATTTT. J is TRBJ2-3 and V is TRBV5-4; 9 bases fit TRBD2. The V gene's germline CDR1 is SGHNT and CDR2 YYREEE (reference sequence). With 1 base clipped from V and 4 bases from J, the junction kept 1 base outside the gene matches. The CDR3 has 14 amino acids.